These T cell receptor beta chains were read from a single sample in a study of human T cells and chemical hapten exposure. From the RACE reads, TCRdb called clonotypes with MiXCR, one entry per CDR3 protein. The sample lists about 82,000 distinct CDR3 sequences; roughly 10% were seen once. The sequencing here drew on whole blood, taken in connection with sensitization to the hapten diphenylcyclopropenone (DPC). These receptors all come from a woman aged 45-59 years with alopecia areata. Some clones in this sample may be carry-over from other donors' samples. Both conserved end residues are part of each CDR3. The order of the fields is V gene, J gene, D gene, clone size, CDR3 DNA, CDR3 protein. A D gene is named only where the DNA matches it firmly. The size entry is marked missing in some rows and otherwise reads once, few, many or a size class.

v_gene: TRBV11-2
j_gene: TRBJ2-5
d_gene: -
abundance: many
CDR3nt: TGTGCCAGCAACTCGCGGACGGCCAATTTACAAGAGACCCAGTACTTC
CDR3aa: CASNSRTANLQETQYF

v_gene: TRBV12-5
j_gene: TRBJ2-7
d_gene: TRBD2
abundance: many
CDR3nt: TGTGCTAGTGGTTTGGTACGCCTAGCGGGTCTCCCATCCTACGAGCAGTACTTC
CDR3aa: CASGLVRLAGLPSYEQYF

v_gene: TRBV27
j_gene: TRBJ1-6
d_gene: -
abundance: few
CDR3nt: TGTGCCAGCAGTCTATACTCCTCTCGTAATTCACCCCTCCACTTT
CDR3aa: CASSLYSSRNSPLHF

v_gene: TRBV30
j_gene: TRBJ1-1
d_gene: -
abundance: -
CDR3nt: TGTGCCTGGAGTGATACCCCAGGAATGTCGTCTGAAGCTTTCTTT
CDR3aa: CAWSDTPGMSSEAFF

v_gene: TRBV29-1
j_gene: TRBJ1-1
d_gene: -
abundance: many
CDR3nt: TGCAGCGTTGTAAGGGGTAACACTGAAGCTTTCTTT
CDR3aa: CSVVRGNTEAFF

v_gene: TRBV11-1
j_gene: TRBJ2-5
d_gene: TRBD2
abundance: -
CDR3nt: TGTGCCAGCAGCTTGTGGGGGGAGGGACCCGGGACCCAGTACTTC
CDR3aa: CASSLWGEGPGTQYF

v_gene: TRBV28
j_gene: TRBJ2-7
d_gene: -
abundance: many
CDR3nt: TGTGCCAGCAGCGTTACGGGGGCCGCCGGGGAGCAGTACTTC
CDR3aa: CASSVTGAAGEQYF

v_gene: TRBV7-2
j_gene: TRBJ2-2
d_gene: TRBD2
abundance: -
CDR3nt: TGTGCCAGCAGCTTCACTAGCGGGAGGGCAGAGACCGGGGAGCTGTTTTTT
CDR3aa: CASSFTSGRAETGELFF

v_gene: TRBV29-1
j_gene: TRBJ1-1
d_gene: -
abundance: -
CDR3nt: TGCAGCGTTGGCAACACTGAAGCTTTCTTT
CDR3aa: CSVGNTEAFF

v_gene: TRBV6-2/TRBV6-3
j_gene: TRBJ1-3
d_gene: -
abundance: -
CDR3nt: TGTGCCAGCAGCCAAGGTGGACGGACTTCGGAGAACACCATATATTTT
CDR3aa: CASSQGGRTSENTIYF

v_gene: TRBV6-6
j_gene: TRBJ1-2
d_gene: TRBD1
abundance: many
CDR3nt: TGTGCCACACGACCCGACAGGGTTGTTGACTATGGCTACACCTTC
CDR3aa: CATRPDRVVDYGYTF

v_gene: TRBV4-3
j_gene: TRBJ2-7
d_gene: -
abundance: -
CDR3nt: TGCGCCAGCAGCCAAGCATGGCAGCCCTACGAGCAGTACTTC
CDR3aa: CASSQAWQPYEQYF

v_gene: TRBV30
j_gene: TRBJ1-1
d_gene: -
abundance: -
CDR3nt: TGTGCCTGGAGTGTACGTCTCCCAAGCCGTATCGGGCCTACTGAAGCTTTCTTT
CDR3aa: CAWSVRLPSRIGPTEAFF

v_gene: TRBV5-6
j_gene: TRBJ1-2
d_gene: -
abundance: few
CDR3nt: TGTGCCAGCAGCTTTTGGCGCCGAGGCGATTATGGCTACACCTTC
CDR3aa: CASSFWRRGDYGYTF

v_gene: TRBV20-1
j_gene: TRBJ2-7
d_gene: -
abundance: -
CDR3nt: TGCAGTGCTAGAGATCTAACCGAGCAGTACTTC
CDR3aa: CSARDLTEQYF

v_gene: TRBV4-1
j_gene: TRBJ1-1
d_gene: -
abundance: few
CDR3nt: TGCGCCACCAGCGGTAACACTGAAGCTTTCTTT
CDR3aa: CATSGNTEAFF

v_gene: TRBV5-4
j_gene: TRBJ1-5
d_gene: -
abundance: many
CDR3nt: TGTGCCAGCAGCCGGGGACTCGGCAATCAGCCCCAGCATTTT
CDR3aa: CASSRGLGNQPQHF

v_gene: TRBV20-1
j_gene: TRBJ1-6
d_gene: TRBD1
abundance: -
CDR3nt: TGCAGTGCTAGGCAGGGGGCTATTAGAAATTCACCCCTCCACTTT
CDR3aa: CSARQGAIRNSPLHF

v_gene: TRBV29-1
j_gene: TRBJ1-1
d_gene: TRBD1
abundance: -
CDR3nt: TGCAGCGTTGGGAGGGGGGACAGTGAAGCTTTCTTT
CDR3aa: CSVGRGDSEAFF

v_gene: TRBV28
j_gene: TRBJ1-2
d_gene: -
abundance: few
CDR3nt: TGTGCCAGCAGGACGGGACCCCTTAGCGGGTCGTCTGGCTACACCTTC
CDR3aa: CASRTGPLSGSSGYTF

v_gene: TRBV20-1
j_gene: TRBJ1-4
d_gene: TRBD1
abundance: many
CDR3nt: TGCAGTGCTAGAGACCAGGGGGCCCTCTCAAAACTGTTTTTT
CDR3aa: CSARDQGALSKLFF

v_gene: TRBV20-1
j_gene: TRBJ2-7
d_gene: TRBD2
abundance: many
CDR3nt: TGCAGTGCGAGTCCGGGACTAGCGGGCTACGAGCAGTACTTC
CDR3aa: CSASPGLAGYEQYF

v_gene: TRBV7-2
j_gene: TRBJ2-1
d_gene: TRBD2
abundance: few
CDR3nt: TGTGCCAGCAGCCCCCAAGCGTTAGCGGGAGGCAATGAGCAGTTCTTC
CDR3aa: CASSPQALAGGNEQFF

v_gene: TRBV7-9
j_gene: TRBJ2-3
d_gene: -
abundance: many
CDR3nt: TGTGCCAGCACCCCAGGGACCGTCTCCACAGATACGCAGTATTTT
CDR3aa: CASTPGTVSTDTQYF

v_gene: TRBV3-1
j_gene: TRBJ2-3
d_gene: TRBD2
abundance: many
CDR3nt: TGTGCCAGCAGCCAAGACTATAGCGGGGGAGGTACAGATACGCAGTATTTT
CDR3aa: CASSQDYSGGGTDTQYF

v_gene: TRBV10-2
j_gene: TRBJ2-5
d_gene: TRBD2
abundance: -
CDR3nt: TGCGCCAGCAGGCGGACTAGCGGCCAAGAGACCCAGTACTTC
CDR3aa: CASRRTSGQETQYF

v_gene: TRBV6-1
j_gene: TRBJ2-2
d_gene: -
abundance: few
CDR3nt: TGTGCCAGCAGTGAAATGGTCAGCCACACCGGGGAGCTGTTTTTT
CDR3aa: CASSEMVSHTGELFF

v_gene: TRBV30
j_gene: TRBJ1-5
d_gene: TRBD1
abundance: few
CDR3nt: TGTGCCTGGAGGGACGGGACAGGGGGTCGTCAGCCCCAGCATTTT
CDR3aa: CAWRDGTGGRQPQHF

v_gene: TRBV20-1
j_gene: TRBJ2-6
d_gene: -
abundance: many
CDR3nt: TGCAGTGCTGAACCGGGCCCTACCCTCCCTGGGGCCAACGTCCTGACTTTC
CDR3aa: CSAEPGPTLPGANVLTF

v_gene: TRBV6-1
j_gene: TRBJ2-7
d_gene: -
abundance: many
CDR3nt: TGTGCCAGCAGTGAAAGGTCCTACGAGCAGTACTTC
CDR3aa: CASSERSYEQYF

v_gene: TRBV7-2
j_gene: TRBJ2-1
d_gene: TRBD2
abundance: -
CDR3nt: TGTGCCAGCAGACCCGAACCAGCGGGAGCGAGGTACAATGAGCAGTTCTTC
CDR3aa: CASRPEPAGARYNEQFF

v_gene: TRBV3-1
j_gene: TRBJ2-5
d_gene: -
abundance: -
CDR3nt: TGTGCCAGCAGCCAAGGAGACTTCCAAGAGACCCAGTACTTC
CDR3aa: CASSQGDFQETQYF

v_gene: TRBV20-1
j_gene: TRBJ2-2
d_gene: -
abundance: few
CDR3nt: TGCAGTGCTAGGAGCCTCGACACCGGGGAGCTGTTTTTT
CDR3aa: CSARSLDTGELFF

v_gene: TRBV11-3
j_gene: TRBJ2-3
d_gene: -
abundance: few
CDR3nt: TGTGCCAGCAGCTTACACACAGATACGCAGTATTTT
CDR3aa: CASSLHTDTQYF

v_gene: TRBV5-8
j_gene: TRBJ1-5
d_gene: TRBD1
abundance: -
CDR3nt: TGTGCCAGCAGCCCCCTTAGGACAGGGGTTCAGCCCCAGCATTTT
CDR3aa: CASSPLRTGVQPQHF

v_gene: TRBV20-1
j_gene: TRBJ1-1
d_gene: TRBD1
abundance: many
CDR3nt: TGCAGTGCTAGAGACCCGGGACAGCTACGAATGAACACTGAAGCTTTCTTT
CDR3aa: CSARDPGQLRMNTEAFF

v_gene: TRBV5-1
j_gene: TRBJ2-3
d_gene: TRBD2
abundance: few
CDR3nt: TGCGCCAGCAGCTCCGGACTAGCGGGAAACAGAAATACGCAGTATTTT
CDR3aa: CASSSGLAGNRNTQYF

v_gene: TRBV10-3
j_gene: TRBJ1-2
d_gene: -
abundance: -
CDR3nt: TGTGCCATCGCTGCGCAGAAAGGTGATAATGGCTACACCTTC
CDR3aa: CAIAAQKGDNGYTF

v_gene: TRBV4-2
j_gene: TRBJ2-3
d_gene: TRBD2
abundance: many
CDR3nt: TGTGCCAGCAGCCCCCTAGCGGGGGGCTTCGAAGGAGATACGCAGTATTTT
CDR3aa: CASSPLAGGFEGDTQYF

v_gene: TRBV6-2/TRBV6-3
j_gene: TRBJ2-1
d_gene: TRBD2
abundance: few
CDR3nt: TGTGCCAGCAGCATGGGGATAGCGGGGAATGAGCAGTTCTTC
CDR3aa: CASSMGIAGNEQFF

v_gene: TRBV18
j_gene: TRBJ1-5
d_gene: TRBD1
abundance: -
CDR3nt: TGTGCCAGCTCACCGAACCCCGGACAGGGAGAACCCCAGCATTTT
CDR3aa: CASSPNPGQGEPQHF

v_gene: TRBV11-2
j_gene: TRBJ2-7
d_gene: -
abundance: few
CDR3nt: TGTGCCAGCAGCTTAGTCGGGGCAGGCAGCCAGAACGAGCAGTACTTC
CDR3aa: CASSLVGAGSQNEQYF

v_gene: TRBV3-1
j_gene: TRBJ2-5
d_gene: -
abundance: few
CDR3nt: TGTGCCAGCAGCCAACGTGGGGGAGTTAGAGAGACCCAGTACTTC
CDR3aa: CASSQRGGVRETQYF

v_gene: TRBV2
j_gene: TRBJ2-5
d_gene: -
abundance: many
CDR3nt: TGTGCCAGCAGTGAAAATTTGATAACCCAAGAGACCCAGTACTTC
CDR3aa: CASSENLITQETQYF

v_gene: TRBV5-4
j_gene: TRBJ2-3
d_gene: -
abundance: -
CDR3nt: TGTGCCAGCAGCCACAGACCGAGCGGCGGCACAGATACGCAGTATTTT
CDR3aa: CASSHRPSGGTDTQYF

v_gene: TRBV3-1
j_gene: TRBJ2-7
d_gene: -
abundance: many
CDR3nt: TGTGCCAGCAGCCAAGTTCCGGAGGGCGAGCAGTACTTC
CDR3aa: CASSQVPEGEQYF

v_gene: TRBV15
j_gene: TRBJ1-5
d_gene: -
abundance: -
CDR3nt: TGTGCCACCAGCAGAGATTTTATGGCCAGGCTGGGCAATCAGCCCCAGCATTTT
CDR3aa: CATSRDFMARLGNQPQHF

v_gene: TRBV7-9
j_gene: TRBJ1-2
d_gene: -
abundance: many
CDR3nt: TGTGCCAGCATCGGGCCGGGAAATGGCTACACCTTC
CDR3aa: CASIGPGNGYTF

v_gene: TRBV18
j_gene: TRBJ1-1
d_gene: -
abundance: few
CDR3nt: TGTGCCAGCTCACCCTCCCAACAGGGAGCGAACACTGAAGCTTTCTTT
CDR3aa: CASSPSQQGANTEAFF

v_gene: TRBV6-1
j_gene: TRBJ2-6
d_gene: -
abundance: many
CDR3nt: TGTGCCAGCAGGCCGGTTGGGGCCAACGTCCTGACTTTC
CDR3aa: CASRPVGANVLTF

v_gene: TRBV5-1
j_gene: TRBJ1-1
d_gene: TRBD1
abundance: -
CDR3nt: TGCGCCAGCAGCTCGGGACAGTTGGACACTGAAGCTTTCTTT
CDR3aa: CASSSGQLDTEAFF